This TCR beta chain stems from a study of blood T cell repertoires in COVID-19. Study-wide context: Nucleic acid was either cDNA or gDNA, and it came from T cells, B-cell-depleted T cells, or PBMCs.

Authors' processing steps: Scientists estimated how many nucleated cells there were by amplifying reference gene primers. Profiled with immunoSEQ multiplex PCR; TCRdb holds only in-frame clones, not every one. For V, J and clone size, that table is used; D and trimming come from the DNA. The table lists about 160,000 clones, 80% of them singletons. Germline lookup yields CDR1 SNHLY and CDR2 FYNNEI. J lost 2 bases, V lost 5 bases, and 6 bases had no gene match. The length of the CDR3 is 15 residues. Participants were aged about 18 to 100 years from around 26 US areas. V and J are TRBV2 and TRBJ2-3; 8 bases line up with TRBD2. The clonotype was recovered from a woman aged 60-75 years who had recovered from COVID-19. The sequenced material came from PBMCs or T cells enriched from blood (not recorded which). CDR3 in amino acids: CASSRQAGVTDTQYF. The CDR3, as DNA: TGTGCCAGCAGTAGGCAAGCGGGGGTCACAGATACGCAGTATTTT.